The source of this T cell receptor (beta chain) is a study of blood T cells in healthy people across ages. Findings and caveats of the study: Possibly confounding the expanded clonotype changes was the fact that donor CMV status was unknown. Greater diversity and more naive CD4+ cells were seen in long-lived donors than in aged donors. Across the age range, TCR beta diversity per million T cells fell in a roughly linear way.

Combining a sample-barcoded 5' primer with a J-beta primer mix, a second PCR ran for 7 to 11 cycles. TCRdb reanalysed the 5' RACE reads using MiXCR and keeps one entry per CDR3 protein. There are over a million distinct CDR3 sequences in the sample; 45% occur only once, and 15% to 20% lies in the top ten. The CDR3 covers 14 residues. Germline V gives CDR1 SGHAT, CDR2 FQNNGV. V was trimmed by 5 bases and J by 2 bases, leaving 12 bases between them. To note about this clonotype: Its antigen remains unidentified.

The source of this sequence is a woman aged 55-75 years in good health. Input material: blood. This rearrangement joins TRBV11-2 to TRBJ2-5; no clear D. The CDR3 DNA follows: TGTGCCAGCAGCGCAGCCCCGTTACAAGAGACCCAGTACTTC. Translated, it gives CASSAAPLQETQYF.